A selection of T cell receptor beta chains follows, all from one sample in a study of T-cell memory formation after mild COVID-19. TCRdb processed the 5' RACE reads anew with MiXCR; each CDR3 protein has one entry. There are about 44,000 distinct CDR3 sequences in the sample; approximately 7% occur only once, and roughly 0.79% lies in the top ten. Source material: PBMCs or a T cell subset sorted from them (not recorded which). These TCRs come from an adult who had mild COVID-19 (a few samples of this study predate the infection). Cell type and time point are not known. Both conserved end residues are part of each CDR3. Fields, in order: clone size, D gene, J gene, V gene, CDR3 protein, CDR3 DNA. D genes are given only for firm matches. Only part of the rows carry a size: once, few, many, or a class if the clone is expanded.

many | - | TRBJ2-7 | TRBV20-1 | CSAPTGTLNEQYF | TGCAGTGCACCAACCGGGACATTAAACGAGCAGTACTTC
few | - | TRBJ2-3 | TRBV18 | CASSPATPDTQYF | TGTGCCAGCTCACCGGCGACTCCTGATACGCAGTATTTT
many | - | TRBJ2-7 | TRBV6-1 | CASSDRYEQYF | TGTGCCAGCAGTGATCGTTACGAGCAGTACTTC
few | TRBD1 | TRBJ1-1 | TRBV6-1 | CASRDRLNTEAFF | TGTGCCAGCCGGGACAGGTTGAACACTGAAGCTTTCTTT
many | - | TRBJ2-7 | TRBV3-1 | CASSSYEQYF | TGTGCCAGCAGTTCCTACGAGCAGTACTTC
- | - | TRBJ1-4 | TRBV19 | CASSVGRTNEKLFF | TGTGCCAGTAGTGTGGGACGGACTAATGAAAAACTGTTTTTT
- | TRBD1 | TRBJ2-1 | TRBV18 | CASSQWDRDGHNEQFF | TGTGCCAGCTCACAATGGGACAGAGATGGGCACAATGAGCAGTTCTTC
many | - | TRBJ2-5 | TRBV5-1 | CASSLDRSKETQYF | TGCGCCAGCAGCTTGGACAGAAGTAAAGAGACCCAGTACTTC
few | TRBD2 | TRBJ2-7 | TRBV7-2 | CATHTGLAGGYEQYF | TGTGCCACCCACACGGGCTTAGCGGGAGGATACGAGCAGTACTTC
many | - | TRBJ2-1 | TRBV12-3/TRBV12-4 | CASSGPQGDEQFF | TGTGCCAGCAGTGGCCCCCAAGGCGATGAGCAGTTCTTC
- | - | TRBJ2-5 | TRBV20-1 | CSARDGEVRETQYF | TGCAGTGCTAGAGATGGGGAGGTCCGGGAGACCCAGTACTTC
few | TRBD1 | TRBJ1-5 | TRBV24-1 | CATSPDRGLDQPQHF | TGTGCCACCAGCCCAGACAGGGGGCTTGATCAGCCCCAGCATTTT
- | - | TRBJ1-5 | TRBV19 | CASSMGFGQPQHF | TGTGCCAGTAGTATGGGGTTTGGTCAGCCCCAGCATTTT
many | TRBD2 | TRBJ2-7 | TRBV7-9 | CASSDGLAAWGNEQYF | TGTGCCAGCAGCGACGGACTAGCGGCCTGGGGGAACGAGCAGTACTTC
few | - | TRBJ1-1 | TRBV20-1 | CSARRGGPLNTEAFF | TGCAGTGCTAGGAGAGGGGGGCCCCTGAACACTGAAGCTTTCTTT
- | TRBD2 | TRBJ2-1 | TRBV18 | CASSPTSGGRNEQFF | TGTGCCAGCTCACCAACTAGCGGGGGTCGGAATGAGCAGTTCTTC
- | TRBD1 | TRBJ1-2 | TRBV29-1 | CSAKTGANYGYTF | TGCAGCGCTAAGACAGGGGCTAACTATGGCTACACCTTC
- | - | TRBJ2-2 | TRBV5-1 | CASSLEAGVNTGELFF | TGCGCCAGCAGCTTGGAGGCAGGGGTCAACACCGGGGAGCTGTTTTTT
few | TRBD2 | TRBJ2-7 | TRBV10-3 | CAIQRASGSYEQYF | TGTGCCATCCAAAGGGCTAGCGGGAGCTACGAGCAGTACTTC
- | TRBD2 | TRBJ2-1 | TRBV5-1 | CASSATAGGPGEQFF | TGCGCCAGCAGCGCGACAGCGGGGGGGCCGGGTGAGCAGTTCTTC
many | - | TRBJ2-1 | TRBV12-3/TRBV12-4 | CASSPDRSGHNEQFF | TGTGCCAGCAGCCCTGACCGGAGCGGACACAATGAGCAGTTCTTC
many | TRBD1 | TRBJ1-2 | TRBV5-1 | CASGGKPGQIYGYTF | TGCGCCAGCGGAGGGAAGCCGGGACAGATCTATGGCTACACCTTC
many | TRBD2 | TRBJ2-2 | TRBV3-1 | CASSRSSGGTGELFF | TGTGCCAGCAGCCGATCTAGCGGGGGGACCGGGGAGCTGTTTTTT
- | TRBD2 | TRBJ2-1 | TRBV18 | CASSPVLSGRARHGEQFF | TGTGCCAGCTCACCAGTTCTTAGCGGGAGGGCCCGCCATGGTGAGCAGTTCTTC
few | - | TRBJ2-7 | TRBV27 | CASSLSPDPDHEQYF | TGTGCCAGCAGTTTATCACCAGACCCCGACCACGAGCAGTACTTC
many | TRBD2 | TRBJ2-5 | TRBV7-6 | CASSLVPAGGSETQYF | TGTGCCAGCAGCTTAGTCCCAGCGGGGGGGTCGGAGACCCAGTACTTC
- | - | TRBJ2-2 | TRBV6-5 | CASSYPGARTGELFF | TGTGCCAGCAGTTACCCGGGGGCTCGGACCGGGGAGCTGTTTTTT
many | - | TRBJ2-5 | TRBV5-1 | CASSPGPFIGQETQYF | TGCGCCAGCAGCCCTGGACCTTTTATCGGCCAAGAGACCCAGTACTTC
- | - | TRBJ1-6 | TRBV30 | CAWTSIASGGSPLHF | TGTGCCTGGACCTCTATAGCCTCCGGGGGGTCACCCCTCCACTTT
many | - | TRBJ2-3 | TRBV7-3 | CASSLSGSQGTDTQYF | TGTGCCAGCAGCTTATCCGGGTCTCAAGGGACAGATACGCAGTATTTT
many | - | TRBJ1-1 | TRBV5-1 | CASSFTGGTEAFF | TGCGCCAGCAGCTTTACGGGGGGTACTGAAGCTTTCTTT
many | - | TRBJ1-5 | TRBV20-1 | CSAHAGAQHF | TGCAGTGCCCACGCCGGGGCCCAGCATTTT
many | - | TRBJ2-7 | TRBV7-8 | CASSFVVSYEQYF | TGTGCCAGCAGCTTCGTCGTTTCCTACGAGCAGTACTTC
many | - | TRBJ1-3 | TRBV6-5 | CASSYSKGSGNTIYF | TGTGCCAGCAGTTACTCGAAAGGGTCTGGAAACACCATATATTTT
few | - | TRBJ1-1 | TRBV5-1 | CASSIGHGNTEAFF | TGCGCCAGCAGCATTGGACACGGGAACACTGAAGCTTTCTTT
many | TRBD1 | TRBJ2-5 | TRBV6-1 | CASNRQGQETQYF | TGTGCCAGCAACCGACAGGGCCAAGAGACCCAGTACTTC
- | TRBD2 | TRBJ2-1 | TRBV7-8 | CASSALAGGLTYNEQFF | TGTGCCAGCAGCGCCCTAGCGGGAGGGCTGACCTACAATGAGCAGTTCTTC
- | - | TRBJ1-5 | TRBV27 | CASSSQSGRRNQPQHF | TGTGCCAGCAGCAGTCAATCCGGGAGACGCAATCAGCCCCAGCATTTT
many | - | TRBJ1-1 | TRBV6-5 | CASSYSPGRTEAFF | TGTGCCAGCAGTTACTCGCCAGGGAGGACTGAAGCTTTCTTT
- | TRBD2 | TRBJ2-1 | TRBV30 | CAWRRLAGAAHNEQFF | TGTGCCTGGAGACGCCTAGCGGGAGCGGCGCACAATGAGCAGTTCTTC
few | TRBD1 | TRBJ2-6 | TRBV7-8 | CASSLPGQGAYGANVLTF | TGTGCCAGCAGCTTACCCGGACAGGGGGCTTACGGGGCCAACGTCCTGACTTTC
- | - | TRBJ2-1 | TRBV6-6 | CASSAAGALNEQFF | TGTGCCAGCAGTGCCGCTGGGGCATTGAATGAGCAGTTCTTC
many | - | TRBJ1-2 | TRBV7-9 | CASSLDVGGYGYTF | TGTGCCAGCAGCTTAGACGTGGGAGGCTATGGCTACACCTTC
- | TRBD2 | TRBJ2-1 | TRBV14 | CASSQALAVNSYNEQFF | TGTGCCAGCAGCCAGGCCCTAGCGGTTAACTCCTACAATGAGCAGTTCTTC
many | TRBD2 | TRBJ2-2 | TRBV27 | CASSPQAGGNGELFF | TGTGCCAGCAGCCCCCAAGCGGGGGGGAACGGGGAGCTGTTTTTT
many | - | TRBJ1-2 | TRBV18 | CASSPWDYGYTF | TGTGCCAGCTCACCATGGGACTATGGCTACACCTTC
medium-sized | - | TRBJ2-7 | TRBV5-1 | CASSFDRGSYEQYF | TGCGCCAGCAGCTTTGATAGGGGATCCTACGAGCAGTACTTC
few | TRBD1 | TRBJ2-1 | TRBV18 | CASCSPGQGVNEQFF | TGTGCCAGCTGTTCTCCGGGACAGGGAGTAAATGAGCAGTTCTTC
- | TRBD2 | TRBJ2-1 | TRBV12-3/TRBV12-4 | CASSFSGYNDEQFF | TGTGCCAGCAGCTTTAGCGGGTACAACGATGAGCAGTTCTTC
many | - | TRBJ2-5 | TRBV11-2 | CASSFVSRTQETQYF | TGTGCCAGCAGCTTCGTGTCTAGGACGCAAGAGACCCAGTACTTC
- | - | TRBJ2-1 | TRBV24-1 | CATRRGGGNEQFF | TGTGCCACCCGGAGGGGAGGGGGGAATGAGCAGTTCTTC
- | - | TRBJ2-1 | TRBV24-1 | CATSDLETEQFF | TGTGCCACCAGTGATTTGGAGACTGAGCAGTTCTTC